The rows below give T cell receptor beta chains drawn from one sample of a study of blood T cell repertoires in COVID-19. Profiling relied on immunoSEQ multiplex PCR, and the TCRdb table lists in-frame clones only, not all of them. The sample includes about 150,000 clones, approximately 83% of them seen just once. Sequencing input: peripheral blood. Receptors were obtained from a woman aged 60 to 75 with COVID-19, enrolled during active disease. Each CDR3 is given with its conserved first and last residue. Each record gives: V gene, J gene, clone size, D gene, CDR3 protein, CDR3 DNA. A D gene is named only where the DNA matches it firmly. Clone size is shown for a subset of rows, as once, few, many or a class of expanded clone.

>TRBV27|TRBJ1-2|NA|NA
CASSFLNPRPLSGYGYTF
TGTGCCAGCAGTTTCCTAAACCCTCGTCCCTTGTCTGGCTATGGCTACACCTTC
>TRBV5-1|TRBJ2-7|few|NA
CASSLPGQLEQYF
TGCGCCAGCAGCTTACCAGGACAGCTCGAGCAGTACTTC
>TRBV11-2|TRBJ2-1|NA|TRBD2
CASSSGLAGVYEQFF
TGTGCCAGCAGCTCGGGACTAGCGGGGGTCTATGAGCAGTTCTTC
>TRBV19|TRBJ1-3|NA|NA
CASDQVHQGSGNTIYF
TGTGCCAGCGACCAAGTACATCAGGGCTCTGGAAACACCATATATTTT
>TRBV4-2|TRBJ1-2|NA|TRBD1
CASSQDFGGSGQGYYYGYTF
TGTGCCAGCAGCCAAGACTTCGGGGGGTCGGGACAGGGGTATTACTATGGCTACACCTTC
>TRBV6-2/TRBV6-3|TRBJ2-5|few|TRBD2
CASSWSGGFQETQYF
TGTGCCAGCAGCTGGAGCGGGGGCTTCCAAGAGACCCAGTACTTC
>TRBV5-1|TRBJ2-7|NA|TRBD1
CASSTWDSPYEQYF
TGCGCCAGCAGCACTTGGGACAGCCCCTACGAGCAGTACTTC
>TRBV9|TRBJ2-2|NA|TRBD2
CASSVVVSGGVTGELFF
TGTGCCAGCAGCGTAGTTGTTAGCGGGGGCGTTACCGGGGAGCTGTTTTTT
>TRBV12-5|TRBJ2-3|few|TRBD2
CASELGTSGEDTQYF
TGTGCTAGTGAACTCGGGACTAGCGGGGAGGATACGCAGTATTTT
>TRBV13|TRBJ1-2|NA|TRBD1
CASSLGARRDSPNGYTF
TGTGCCAGCAGCTTAGGTGCCCGACGGGACAGCCCGAATGGCTACACCTTC
>TRBV19|TRBJ1-1|few|NA
CASGVSGNTEAFF
TGTGCCAGTGGAGTCTCGGGGAACACTGAAGCTTTCTTT
>TRBV6-2/TRBV6-3|TRBJ1-6|NA|NA
CASSSWGRGNSPLHF
TGTGCCAGCAGTTCTTGGGGCAGGGGCAATTCACCCCTCCACTTT
>TRBV12-3/TRBV12-4|TRBJ1-1|NA|TRBD1
CASSAYRGTEAFF
TGTGCCAGCAGTGCCTACAGGGGGACTGAAGCTTTCTTT
>TRBV6-5|TRBJ1-2|NA|NA
CASSLGDGYTF
TGTGCCAGCAGTCTAGGAGATGGCTACACCTTC
>TRBV19|TRBJ1-4|NA|NA
CASTPGLNNEKLFF
TGTGCCAGTACACCGGGACTGAATAATGAAAAACTGTTTTTT
>TRBV10-3|TRBJ2-7|few|TRBD1
CAIGQGPTYEQYF
TGTGCCATCGGACAGGGACCTACCTACGAGCAGTACTTC
>TRBV7-2|TRBJ2-3|NA|TRBD1
CASSLQGARGDTQYF
TGTGCCAGCAGCTTACAGGGGGCCCGAGGAGATACGCAGTATTTT
>TRBV28|TRBJ2-5|few|NA
CASSFDRGGGETQYF
TGTGCCAGCAGTTTCGATCGGGGAGGAGGGGAGACCCAGTACTTC
>TRBV3-1/TRBV3-2|TRBJ1-2|few|TRBD1
CASSPDRVNYGYTF
TGTGCCAGCAGCCCGGACAGGGTTAACTATGGCTACACCTTC
>TRBV4-1|TRBJ1-1|NA|NA
CASSQARVGIVTEAFF
TGCGCCAGCAGCCAAGCCAGGGTTGGGATAGTCACTGAAGCTTTCTTT
>TRBV5-1|TRBJ2-6|NA|NA
CASSRTRGSGANVLTF
TGCGCCAGCAGCCGGACGCGGGGCTCTGGGGCCAACGTCCTGACTTTC
>TRBV5-4|TRBJ2-3|NA|NA
CASSSDSSTDTQYF
TGTGCCAGCAGCTCGGACAGTAGCACAGATACGCAGTATTTT
>TRBV19|TRBJ1-5|NA|NA
CASRGGSNQPQHF
TGTGCCTCTAGGGGGGGCAGCAATCAGCCCCAGCATTTT
>TRBV5-4|TRBJ1-4|NA|TRBD1
CASSLGDRVEEKLFF
TGTGCCAGCAGCTTAGGAGACAGGGTCGAAGAAAAACTGTTTTTT
>TRBV12-3/TRBV12-4|TRBJ1-2|NA|NA
CASSLRQGYGYTF
TGTGCCAGCAGTTTGAGGCAGGGGTATGGCTACACCTTC
>TRBV5-1|TRBJ1-1|NA|TRBD1
CASSLVWGQGQGNTEAFF
TGCGCCAGCAGCTTGGTGTGGGGACAGGGTCAGGGAAACACTGAAGCTTTCTTT
>TRBV11-1|TRBJ1-1|NA|TRBD1
CASSLAPTGANTEAFF
TGTGCCAGCAGCTTAGCTCCGACAGGGGCGAACACTGAAGCTTTCTTT
>TRBV2|TRBJ1-1|NA|NA
CASSEAPGGRNTEAFF
TGTGCCAGCAGTGAAGCCCCCGGGGGGAGGAACACTGAAGCTTTCTTT
>TRBV5-1|TRBJ1-1|NA|NA
CASSPGPRGTEAFF
TGCGCCAGCAGCCCCGGGCCCCGGGGCACTGAAGCTTTCTTT
>TRBV29-1|TRBJ1-1|few|NA
CSGGQGINTEAFF
TGCAGCGGAGGGCAGGGGATCAACACTGAAGCTTTCTTT
>TRBV11-2|TRBJ2-5|NA|NA
CASSLEFQSRETQYF
TGTGCCAGCAGCTTAGAATTCCAGTCTAGGGAGACCCAGTACTTC
>TRBV5-4|TRBJ2-2|NA|NA
CASSFRVDDGELFF
TGTGCCAGCAGCTTTCGGGTTGACGACGGGGAGCTGTTTTTT
>TRBV2|TRBJ1-3|NA|NA
CASSEGSSSGNTIYF
TGTGCCAGCAGTGAAGGTAGCAGCTCTGGAAACACCATATATTTT
>TRBV2|TRBJ2-5|NA|NA
CASSEQRHRDGETQYF
TGTGCCAGCAGTGAGCAAAGACACAGGGATGGAGAGACCCAGTACTTC
>TRBV3-1/TRBV3-2|TRBJ2-1|NA|TRBD2
CASSQMAAGLASNEQFF
TGTGCCAGCAGCCAGATGGCTGCGGGACTAGCGTCAAATGAGCAGTTCTTC
>TRBV13|TRBJ2-1|NA|TRBD1
CASSLGYRGGYEQFF
TGTGCCAGCAGCTTAGGGTACAGGGGCGGTTATGAGCAGTTCTTC
>TRBV9|TRBJ1-3|NA|TRBD1
CASSTLTGGYGNTIYF
TGTGCCAGCAGCACATTGACAGGGGGATATGGAAACACCATATATTTT
>TRBV21-1|TRBJ2-1|NA|NA
CASSSKTGPAYNEQFF
TGTGCCAGCAGCAGCAAGACTGGCCCGGCCTACAATGAGCAGTTCTTC
>TRBV11-2|TRBJ1-3|NA|NA
CASSLWGGTGNTIYF
TGTGCCAGCAGCTTATGGGGGGGAACTGGAAACACCATATATTTT
>TRBV5-6|TRBJ1-2|NA|NA
CASSLPGLGYTF
TGTGCCAGCAGCTTGCCCGGTCTTGGCTACACCTTC
>TRBV19|TRBJ2-7|NA|NA
CASSMEGLTYEQYF
TGTGCCAGTAGTATGGAGGGCCTTACCTACGAGCAGTACTTC